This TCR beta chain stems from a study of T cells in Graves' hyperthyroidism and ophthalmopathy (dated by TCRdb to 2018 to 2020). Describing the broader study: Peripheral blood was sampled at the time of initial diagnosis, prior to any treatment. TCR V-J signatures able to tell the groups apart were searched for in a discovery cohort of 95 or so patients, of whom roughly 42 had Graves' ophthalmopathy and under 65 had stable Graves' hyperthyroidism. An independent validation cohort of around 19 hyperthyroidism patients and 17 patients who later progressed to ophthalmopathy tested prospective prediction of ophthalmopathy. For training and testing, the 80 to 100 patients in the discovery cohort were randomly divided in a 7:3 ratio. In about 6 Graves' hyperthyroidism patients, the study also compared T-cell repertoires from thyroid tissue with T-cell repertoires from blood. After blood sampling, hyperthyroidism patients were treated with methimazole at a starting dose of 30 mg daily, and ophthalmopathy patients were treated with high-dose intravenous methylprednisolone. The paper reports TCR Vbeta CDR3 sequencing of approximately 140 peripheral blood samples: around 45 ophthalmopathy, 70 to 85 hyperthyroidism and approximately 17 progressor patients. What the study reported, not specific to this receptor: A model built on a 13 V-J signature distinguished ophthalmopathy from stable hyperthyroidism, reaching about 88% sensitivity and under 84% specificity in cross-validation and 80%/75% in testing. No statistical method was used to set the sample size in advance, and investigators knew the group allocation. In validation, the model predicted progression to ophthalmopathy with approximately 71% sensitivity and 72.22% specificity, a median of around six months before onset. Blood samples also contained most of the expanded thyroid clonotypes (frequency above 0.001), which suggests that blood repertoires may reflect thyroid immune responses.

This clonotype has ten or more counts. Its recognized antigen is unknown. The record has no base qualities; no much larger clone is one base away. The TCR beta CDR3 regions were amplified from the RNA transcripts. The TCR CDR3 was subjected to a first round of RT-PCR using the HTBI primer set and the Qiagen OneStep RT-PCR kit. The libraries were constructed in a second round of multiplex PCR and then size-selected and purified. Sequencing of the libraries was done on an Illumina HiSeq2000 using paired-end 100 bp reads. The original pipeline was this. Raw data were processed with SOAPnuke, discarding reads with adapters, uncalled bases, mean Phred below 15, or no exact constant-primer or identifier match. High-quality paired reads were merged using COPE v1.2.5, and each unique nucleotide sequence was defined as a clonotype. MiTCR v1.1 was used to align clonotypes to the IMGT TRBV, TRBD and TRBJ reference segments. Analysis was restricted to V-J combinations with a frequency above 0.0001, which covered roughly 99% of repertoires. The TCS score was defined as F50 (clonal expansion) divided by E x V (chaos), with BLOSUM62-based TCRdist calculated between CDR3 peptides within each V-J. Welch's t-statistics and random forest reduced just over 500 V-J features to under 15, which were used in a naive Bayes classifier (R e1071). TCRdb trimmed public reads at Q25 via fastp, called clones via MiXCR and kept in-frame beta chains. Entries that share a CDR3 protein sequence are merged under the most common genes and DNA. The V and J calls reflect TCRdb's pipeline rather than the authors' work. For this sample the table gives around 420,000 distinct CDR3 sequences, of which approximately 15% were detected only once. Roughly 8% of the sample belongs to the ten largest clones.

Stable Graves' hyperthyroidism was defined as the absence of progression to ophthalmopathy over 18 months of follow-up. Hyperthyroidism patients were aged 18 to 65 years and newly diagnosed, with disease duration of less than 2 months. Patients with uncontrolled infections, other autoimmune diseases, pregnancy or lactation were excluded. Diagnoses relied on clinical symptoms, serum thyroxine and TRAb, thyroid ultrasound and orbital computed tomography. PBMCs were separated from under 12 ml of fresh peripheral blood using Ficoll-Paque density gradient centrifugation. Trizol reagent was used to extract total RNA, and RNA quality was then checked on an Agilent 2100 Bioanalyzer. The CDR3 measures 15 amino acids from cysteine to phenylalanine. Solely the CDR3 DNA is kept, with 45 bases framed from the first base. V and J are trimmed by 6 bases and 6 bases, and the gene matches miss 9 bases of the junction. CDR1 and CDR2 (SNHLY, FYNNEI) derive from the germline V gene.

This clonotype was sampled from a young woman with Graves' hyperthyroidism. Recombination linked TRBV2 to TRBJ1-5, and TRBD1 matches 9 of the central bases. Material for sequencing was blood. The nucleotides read TGTGCCAGCAGCCGGGAACAGGGGGCAGGTCAGCCCCAGCATTTT. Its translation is CASSREQGAGQPQHF.